A single sample is the source of the 9 T cell receptor beta chains below, sequenced in a study of blood T cell repertoires in COVID-19. Profiling relied on immunoSEQ multiplex PCR, and the TCRdb table lists in-frame clones only, not all of them. The table lists around 40,000 clones, about four fifths of them singletons, with 23% in the top ten. Specimen: peripheral blood. The source is a man aged 65 to 79 with acute or convalescent COVID-19.

The rearrangement joins TRBV20-1 to TRBJ2-5; the D is unclear. This CDR3 has 11 amino acids. The germline V gene encodes CDR1 DFQATT and CDR2 SNEGSKA (reference sequence). The V end lost 4 bases, the J end lost 7 bases, and 10 bases lay between the germline ends. The CDR3 DNA sequence: TGCAGTGCTACCAGACTCTCGACCCAGTACTTC. The encoded protein is CSATRLSTQYF.

The V and J genes are TRBV28 and TRBJ1-2; possible D gene TRBD1, 6 bases. This CDR3 spans 15 amino acids. V was cut by 7 bases and J by 4 bases, with 19 bases left in between. Per the germline V gene, CDR1 is MDHEN and CDR2 is SYDVKM. The CDR3 reads CASKATGTDRYGYTF. The DNA for the CDR3 is TGTGCCAGCAAAGCAACAGGGACCGATCGCTATGGCTACACCTTC.

The chain employs TRBV6-1 and TRBJ2-1; TRBD2 aligns across 8 bases. Trimming removed 4 bases from V and 2 bases from J; junction bases left unmatched: 7. This CDR3 contains 16 residues. Germline V gene data show CDR1 as MNHNS and CDR2 as SASEGT. The CDR3 coding sequence is TGTGCCAGCAGTGGGGGGGGAGCGGGAGCCTACAATGAGCAGTTCTTC. The encoded protein is CASSGGGAGAYNEQFF.

The rearrangement joins TRBV28 to TRBJ2-2; D remains unclear. V lost 4 bases to trimming and J lost 3 bases, with 6 bases between them. The germline CDR1 and CDR2 sequences are MDHEN and SYDVKM. The CDR3 sequence is 13 residues long. CDR3: CASSSSYTGELFF. In DNA, the CDR3 is TGTGCCAGCAGTTCCTCCTACACCGGGGAGCTGTTTTTT.

The CDR3 sequence is CASSEARDSDTF. The CDR3 nucleotides read TGTGCCAGCAGTGAAGCGCGGGACAGTGACACCTTC. The V and J genes are TRBV6-1 and TRBJ1-2; 7 bases line up with TRBD1. The CDR3 length is 12 residues. The V segment lost 0 bases and the J segment 12 bases; nucleotides outside the gene matches: 4. Germline CDR1 reads MNHNS; CDR2 reads SASEGT.

V usage is TRBV5-1 and J usage is TRBJ2-7; 10 nucleotides line up with TRBD2. The trim removed 1 base at V and 7 bases at J, leaving 11 bases unmatched. The CDR3 loop spans 16 amino acids. Germline values: CDR1 SGHRS, CDR2 YFSETQ. This CDR3 reads CASSLQGASGSREQYF. In DNA form, the CDR3 reads TGCGCCAGCAGCTTGCAAGGGGCTAGCGGGAGTAGAGAGCAGTACTTC.

The chain carries TRBV10-3 and TRBJ1-2; tentatively, D is TRBD1 (5 bases). This CDR3 is 14 amino acids long. The germline CDR1 and CDR2 sequences are ENHRY and SYGVKD. The ends were cut back, 3 bases at V and 0 bases at J, with 8 bases in the middle. CDR3: CAISEQESNYGYTF. In DNA form, the CDR3 reads TGTGCCATCAGTGAACAGGAATCTAACTATGGCTACACCTTC.

The rearrangement joins TRBV2 to TRBJ2-1, with 11 bases that match TRBD2. The length of the CDR3 is 15 residues. Germline CDR1 and CDR2: SNHLY and FYNNEI. V shed 8 bases, J shed 4 bases, and the junction held 7 bases outside the gene matches. The CDR3 nucleotides are TGTGCCAGCCGGGAGGCTAGCGGGAGGTACAATGAGCAGTTCTTC. It translates to CASREASGRYNEQFF.

V gene TRBV5-1 combines with J gene TRBJ2-2; D is perhaps TRBD1 (5 bases). Trimming took off 0 bases at V and 6 bases at J, with 6 bases between the two ends. In germline, CDR1 is SGHRS, CDR2 YFSETQ. This CDR3 is 13 amino acids long. The chain's CDR3 is CASSLARAGELFF. The CDR3 DNA is TGCGCCAGCAGCTTGGCCAGGGCCGGGGAGCTGTTTTTT. The whole variable domain, remainder taken from reference TRBV5-1 and TRBJ2-2, is KAGVTQTPRYLIKTRGQQVTLSCSPISGHRSVSWYQQTPGQGLQFLFEYFSETQRNKGNFPGRFSGRQFSNSRSEMNVSTLELGDSALYLCASSLARAGELFFGEGSRLTVL.